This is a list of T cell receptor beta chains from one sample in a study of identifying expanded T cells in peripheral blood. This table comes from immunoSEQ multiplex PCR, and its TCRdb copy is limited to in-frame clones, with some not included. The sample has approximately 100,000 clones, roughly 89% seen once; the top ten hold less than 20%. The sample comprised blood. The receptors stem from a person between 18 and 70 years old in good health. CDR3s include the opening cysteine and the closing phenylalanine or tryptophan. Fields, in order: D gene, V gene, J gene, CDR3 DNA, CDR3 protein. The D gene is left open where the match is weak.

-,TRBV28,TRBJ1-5,TGTGCCAGCACCCTACCAACCGGGCAGCCCCAGCATTTT,CASTLPTGQPQHF
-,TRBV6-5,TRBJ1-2,TGTGCCAGCACCAGAGACGAACAGAACTATGGCTACACCTTC,CASTRDEQNYGYTF
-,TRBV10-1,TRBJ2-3,TGCGCCAGCAGTGAGTCGGGTGGTAGCTACGATACGCAGTATTTT,CASSESGGSYDTQYF
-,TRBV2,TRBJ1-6,TGTGCCAGCAGTGAAGGTGGGGGCAGTACCCGCTCCTATAATTCACCCCTCCACTTT,CASSEGGGSTRSYNSPLHF
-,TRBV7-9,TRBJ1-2,TGTGCCAGCAGCTTAGACAGGTACTATGGCTACACCTTC,CASSLDRYYGYTF
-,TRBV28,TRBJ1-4,TGTGCCAGCAGCCAAAGACAGGCGGCAACTAATGAAAAACTGTTTTTT,CASSQRQAATNEKLFF
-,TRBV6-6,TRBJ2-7,TGTGCCAGCAGTGCTTACGAGCAGTACTTC,CASSAYEQYF
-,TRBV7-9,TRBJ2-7,TGTGCCAGCAGCTTAGGGGGAGGATTCTACGAGCAGTACTTC,CASSLGGGFYEQYF
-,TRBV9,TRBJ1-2,TGTGCCAGCAGCGGAGAGGCAGGAGGCTACACCTTC,CASSGEAGGYTF
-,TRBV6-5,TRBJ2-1,TGTGCCAGCAGTTACAGTAACAGGAATGAGCAGTTCTTC,CASSYSNRNEQFF
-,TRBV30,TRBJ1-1,TGTGCCTGGAGTACAAGGAAGACAGGGAACACTGAAGCTTTCTTT,CAWSTRKTGNTEAFF
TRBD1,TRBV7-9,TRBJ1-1,TGTGCCAGCAGCCGCACAGGGGAGACTGAAGCTTTCTTT,CASSRTGETEAFF
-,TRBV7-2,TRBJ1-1,TGTGCCAGCAGCGGATCTCTCAGGGATACTGAAGCTTTCTTT,CASSGSLRDTEAFF
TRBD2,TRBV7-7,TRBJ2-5,TGTGCCAGCAGCTTAGGGGAGCGGGGGGCGTGGGAGACCCAGTACTTC,CASSLGERGAWETQYF
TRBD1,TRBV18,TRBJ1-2,TGTGCCAGCTCACCAACCAGGGGGAACAACTATGGCTACACCTTC,CASSPTRGNNYGYTF
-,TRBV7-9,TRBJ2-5,TGTGCCAGCAGCTTAGCCCTGGGACAAATTCAAGAGACCCAGTACTTC,CASSLALGQIQETQYF